The T cell receptor (beta chain) described here comes from a study of graft-versus-host responses after intestinal transplantation. For the study at large: Induction using anti-thymocyte globulin, followed by tacrolimus and steroids for roughly 3 years, was given to all recipients. Study-level findings and limits: GvH clones turned up in recipient marrow; some had shown up first in ileum or blood. Allograft clonal ratios (graft-versus-host to host-versus-graft) were high in patients who had graft-donor T cell macrochimerism.

Germline loops: CDR1 SGDLS, CDR2 YYNGEE. With 3 bases removed from V and 7 bases from J, the gap between germline ends came to 9 bases. CDR3 length equals 12 residues. Concerning this clone itself: The antigen is not known.

The method was immunoSEQ multiplex PCR; TCRdb's version includes in-frame clones alone and lacks a portion of them. The sample has about 120,000 clones, approximately 92% seen once. Sequencing used unstimulated CD8+ T cells sorted from spleen or lymph node cells, obtained before intestinal transplant. This sequence was found in a human donor who received an intestinal transplant. The J gene is TRBJ2-3, the V gene TRBV9, with D hard to call. The CDR3 spells CASSGSRNTQYF. As DNA, the CDR3 is TGTGCCAGCAGCGGATCACGGAATACGCAGTATTTT. The full variable domain, rest sourced from reference TRBV9 and TRBJ2-3, is DSGVTQTPKHLITATGQRVTLRCSPRSGDLSVYWYQQSLDQGLQFLIQYYNGEERAKGNILERFSAQQFPDLHSELNLSSLELGDSALYFCASSGSRNTQYFGPGTRLTVL.